Listed below are T cell receptor beta chains from one sample, sequenced in a study of PD-1 blockade in classical Hodgkin lymphoma. The method was immunoSEQ multiplex PCR; TCRdb's version includes in-frame clones alone and lacks a portion of them. The sample contains tens of thousands of clones, around 79% of which appear only once. The sample consisted of peripheral blood mononuclear cells (PBMCs), taken before the fourth cycle of nivolumab. The receptors stem from a human donor with classical Hodgkin lymphoma. Each CDR3 is given with its conserved first and last residue. Size is omitted from some rows. Given values are once, few, many or a class for expanded clones.

cdr3_aa: CASSLVGGANEKLFF
j_call: TRBJ1-4
v_call: TRBV5-6
clone_size: -

cdr3_aa: CASSEAGAGRTTDTQYF
j_call: TRBJ2-3
v_call: TRBV2
clone_size: -

cdr3_aa: CASRADRTYNEQFF
j_call: TRBJ2-1
v_call: TRBV2
clone_size: -

cdr3_aa: CASSIVSFYNEQFF
j_call: TRBJ2-1
v_call: TRBV19
clone_size: few

cdr3_aa: CASSKTAQGTQYF
j_call: TRBJ2-5
v_call: TRBV6-1
clone_size: -

cdr3_aa: CASSLGGQAAFF
j_call: TRBJ1-1
v_call: TRBV28
clone_size: few

cdr3_aa: CASSRSGTFGNTIYF
j_call: TRBJ1-3
v_call: TRBV6-5
clone_size: -

cdr3_aa: CASSDTRQGSYEQYF
j_call: TRBJ2-7
v_call: TRBV2
clone_size: medium-sized

cdr3_aa: CASSYRRVPYNEQFF
j_call: TRBJ2-1
v_call: TRBV6-5
clone_size: -

cdr3_aa: CASSRGWGDRTEAFF
j_call: TRBJ1-1
v_call: TRBV6-5
clone_size: -

cdr3_aa: CASSQDSEKLFF
j_call: TRBJ1-4
v_call: TRBV7-6
clone_size: -

cdr3_aa: CASSLRDPGSPLHF
j_call: TRBJ1-6
v_call: TRBV4-1
clone_size: -

cdr3_aa: CASSLSQGRGLAGTYEQYF
j_call: TRBJ2-7
v_call: TRBV27
clone_size: few

cdr3_aa: CASSLGRASGASSYNEQFF
j_call: TRBJ2-1
v_call: TRBV5-1
clone_size: -

cdr3_aa: CASSPPEREGSEQYF
j_call: TRBJ2-7
v_call: TRBV13
clone_size: medium-sized

cdr3_aa: CSVEAGTPSPGETQYF
j_call: TRBJ2-5
v_call: TRBV29-1
clone_size: -

cdr3_aa: CASSYSDHSDEQYF
j_call: TRBJ2-7
v_call: TRBV6-5
clone_size: -

cdr3_aa: CASSQARDRVLYEQFF
j_call: TRBJ2-1
v_call: TRBV14
clone_size: -

cdr3_aa: CASSEVAGYNYGYTF
j_call: TRBJ1-2
v_call: TRBV6-1
clone_size: few

cdr3_aa: CASSASGVLGETQYF
j_call: TRBJ2-5
v_call: TRBV9
clone_size: -

cdr3_aa: CASSPETSRLNTEAFF
j_call: TRBJ1-1
v_call: TRBV5-1
clone_size: -

cdr3_aa: CASSWTSGGVAGELFF
j_call: TRBJ2-2
v_call: TRBV5-1
clone_size: -

cdr3_aa: CASSEWPANYGYTF
j_call: TRBJ1-2
v_call: TRBV6-1
clone_size: -

cdr3_aa: CASSLDQGSTEAFF
j_call: TRBJ1-1
v_call: TRBV11-3
clone_size: few

cdr3_aa: CASSPRPGPHSGANVLTF
j_call: TRBJ2-6
v_call: TRBV18
clone_size: -

cdr3_aa: CAISERGPNTEAFF
j_call: TRBJ1-1
v_call: TRBV10-3
clone_size: -

cdr3_aa: CASDPGGVNEQYF
j_call: TRBJ2-7
v_call: TRBV19
clone_size: -

cdr3_aa: CASSQPRLAGGSYNEQFF
j_call: TRBJ2-1
v_call: TRBV4-2
clone_size: -

cdr3_aa: CASKKAGQGDEKLFF
j_call: TRBJ1-4
v_call: TRBV27
clone_size: few

cdr3_aa: CATSRDVSAKNEQYF
j_call: TRBJ2-7
v_call: TRBV15
clone_size: -

cdr3_aa: CASRHPRGTDSSGANVLTF
j_call: TRBJ2-6
v_call: TRBV7-9
clone_size: few

cdr3_aa: CSVFLRDRGFYEQYF
j_call: TRBJ2-7
v_call: TRBV29-1
clone_size: once

cdr3_aa: CASSRDTSISGNSIYF
j_call: TRBJ1-3
v_call: TRBV6-6
clone_size: -

cdr3_aa: CASSEDANYGYTF
j_call: TRBJ1-2
v_call: TRBV6-5
clone_size: -

cdr3_aa: CASSPGPSNQPQHF
j_call: TRBJ1-5
v_call: TRBV7-9
clone_size: -

cdr3_aa: CSVVGESSYEQYF
j_call: TRBJ2-7
v_call: TRBV29-1
clone_size: few

cdr3_aa: CASSLVGNSNEQFF
j_call: TRBJ2-1
v_call: TRBV4-2
clone_size: -

cdr3_aa: CASSPGHSGANVLTF
j_call: TRBJ2-6
v_call: TRBV19
clone_size: -

cdr3_aa: CASSWGQYNEQFF
j_call: TRBJ2-1
v_call: TRBV5-1
clone_size: few

cdr3_aa: CASSPNSAGNQPQHF
j_call: TRBJ1-5
v_call: TRBV9
clone_size: -

cdr3_aa: CASSPDRTSGNTIYF
j_call: TRBJ1-3
v_call: TRBV5-4
clone_size: -

cdr3_aa: CASGFPPQETQYF
j_call: TRBJ2-5
v_call: TRBV7-7
clone_size: -

cdr3_aa: CASSLGSGNTIYF
j_call: TRBJ1-3
v_call: TRBV7-2
clone_size: -

cdr3_aa: CASSQSDRKYQETQYF
j_call: TRBJ2-5
v_call: TRBV23-1
clone_size: -

cdr3_aa: CATSRDVAGVDASNYGYTF
j_call: TRBJ1-2
v_call: TRBV15
clone_size: -

cdr3_aa: CASSYSVASRVNEQFF
j_call: TRBJ2-1
v_call: TRBV6-5
clone_size: medium-sized

cdr3_aa: CASRMKLYNEQFF
j_call: TRBJ2-1
v_call: TRBV2
clone_size: few

cdr3_aa: CASSKEVEETQYF
j_call: TRBJ2-5
v_call: TRBV5-1
clone_size: -

cdr3_aa: CASTSNSGRAGNNEQFF
j_call: TRBJ2-1
v_call: TRBV5-1
clone_size: -

cdr3_aa: CASSFGGNGNTIYF
j_call: TRBJ1-3
v_call: TRBV27
clone_size: few

cdr3_aa: CASSPGTSGNGEQFF
j_call: TRBJ2-1
v_call: TRBV5-1
clone_size: once

cdr3_aa: CASSPPGRGSGELFF
j_call: TRBJ2-2
v_call: TRBV14
clone_size: -

cdr3_aa: CASSLGLAVLETDTQYF
j_call: TRBJ2-3
v_call: TRBV7-8
clone_size: -

cdr3_aa: CAISESRGTNEKLFF
j_call: TRBJ1-4
v_call: TRBV10-3
clone_size: -

cdr3_aa: CASSLNRAGTEAFF
j_call: TRBJ1-1
v_call: TRBV27
clone_size: -

cdr3_aa: CASSLDGRGLYEQYF
j_call: TRBJ2-7
v_call: TRBV5-1
clone_size: -

cdr3_aa: CASSEDWRWGLETQYF
j_call: TRBJ2-5
v_call: TRBV6-1
clone_size: -

cdr3_aa: CASSIRGAANTGELFF
j_call: TRBJ2-2
v_call: TRBV19
clone_size: -

cdr3_aa: CASSSARGREETQYF
j_call: TRBJ2-5
v_call: TRBV18
clone_size: -